The count of the clone carrying this T cell receptor (beta chain) is one. The source of the sample is a study of cytomegalovirus exposure and HLA in healthy donors. The study ran its PCR with 60 Vbeta and 13 Jbeta primers. Generated by immunoSEQ multiplex PCR, the TCRdb table keeps only in-frame clones and is missing some. The table lists approximately 150,000 clones, around 77% of them singletons. Germline V gene data show CDR1 as SGHDT and CDR2 as YYEEEE. V dropped 4 bases and J dropped 2; count of bases not matched to a gene: 8. This CDR3 contains 16 residues. This clonotype was sampled from a man aged 55 to 70 in good health and CMV-seronegative. Specimen: PBMCs. V and J are TRBV5-6 and TRBJ2-7, with 11 bases that match TRBD1. The CDR3 region has the DNA TGTGCCAGCAGCCTTCTGGGACAGGGGGGGACCTACGAGCAGTACTTC. Amino acid sequence: CASSLLGQGGTYEQYF.